The 8 T cell receptor beta chains reported below all come from one sample, sequenced in a study of blood T cells in healthy people across ages (dated by TCRdb to the mid-2010s). The library came from 5' RACE. The data were produced on an Illumina HiSeq 2500. A second PCR of about 7 to 12 cycles was performed with a sample-barcoded 5' primer and a J-beta primer mix. The raw public data were reprocessed by TCRdb itself: fastp quality trimming at Q25, MiXCR clonotype calling, in-frame beta chains only. Identical CDR3 protein sequences are pooled into one entry, listed with their most common genes and DNA. This sample comprises around 1,000,000 distinct CDR3 sequences, under 30% of them detected only once. The ten largest make up approximately 0.75% of the sample. In addition, the sample was reused for a study of T cells of mothers and their children.

Sequenced sample: blood. These receptors came from a girl aged 2 to 9 in good health.

The chain links TRBV21-1 to TRBJ2-4; the table's D call, TRBD2, was not checked against the DNA. TRBV21-1 is marked as a pseudogene. CDR3 length equals 14 residues. CDR3 in DNA: TGTGCCAGCAGCATGGGGAGGAGACTAGCGGGGCAGTACTTC. It translates to CASSMGRRLAGQYF.

This rearrangement joins TRBV29-1 to TRBJ2-5; 8 bases align to TRBD1. Near its end, the DNA agrees better with TRBJ2-7, so the J call may be wrong. This CDR3 has 13 residues. CDR1 and CDR2 from the germline V gene are SQVTM and ANQGSEA. The CDR3 nucleotides read TGCAGCGTGGCGACAGGGGCATCCTACGAGCAGTACTTC. It is translated as CSVATGASYEQYF.

This sequence joins TRBV7-2 and TRBJ2-1; possible D gene TRBD2, 5 bases. The germline V and J ends were trimmed by 3 bases and 9 bases, with 18 bases remaining between them. The CDR3 spans 15 residues. Germline assignment: CDR1 SGHTA and CDR2 FQGNSA. The CDR3 sequence is CASSLPVGLAREQFF. Here the CDR3 DNA reads TGTGCCAGCAGCTTGCCGGTCGGGCTAGCTCGTGAGCAGTTCTTC.

This clonotype was observed a few times. CDR3 in amino acids: CATSRDRLVVYNEQFF. The CDR3 DNA sequence: TGTGCCACCAGCAGAGACAGGCTAGTTGTGTACAATGAGCAGTTCTTC. This sequence joins TRBV15 and TRBJ2-1; D gene unclear. CDR3 size: 16 residues. Trimming removed 0 bases from V and 4 bases from J, with 13 bases in between. CDR1 is LNHNV and CDR2 is YYDKDF in the germline V gene (reference sequence).

This clonotype came up a few times. The J gene is TRBJ2-3, the V gene TRBV7-9; D gene unclear. Germline CDR1 and CDR2: SEHNR and FQNEAQ (reference sequence). The CDR3 contains 12 residues. V lost 10 bases and J lost 5, with 13 bases in between. CDR3 loop: CATLRLGDTQYF. The CDR3 DNA reads as TGTGCCACCCTTCGGTTGGGAGATACGCAGTATTTT.

The chain combines TRBV29-1 with TRBJ2-1; D is perhaps TRBD2 (7 bases). Germline CDR1 and CDR2: SQVTM and ANQGSEA. The V end lost 0 bases, the J end lost 0 bases, and 18 bases lay between the germline ends. The CDR3 extends over 18 amino acids. The CDR3 reads CSVEDFGGPFPSYNEQFF. Here the CDR3 DNA reads TGCAGCGTTGAAGATTTCGGGGGGCCCTTCCCCTCCTACAATGAGCAGTTCTTC.

This clonotype was observed a handful of times. The V gene is TRBV7-2, the J gene TRBJ2-3; 8 bases align to TRBD2. The junction had 11 bases not matched to a gene; V was cut back by 5 bases and J by 4 bases. The CDR3 runs 16 residues. CDR1 and CDR2 (germline): SGHTA, FQGNSA. This CDR3 reads CASSATSVWGPDTQYF. The DNA for the CDR3 is TGTGCCAGCAGCGCGACTAGCGTTTGGGGCCCAGATACGCAGTATTTT.

This clonotype was detected only once. The V gene is TRBV12-3 or TRBV12-4, the J gene TRBJ2-7; tentative D call: TRBD1 (6 bases). The closer fit of TRBJ2-1 to the DNA end suggests the J call may be wrong. This CDR3 comprises 13 residues. The CDR3 is CASSGDNSNEQFF. The CDR3 DNA is TGTGCCAGCAGTGGGGACAACTCCAATGAGCAGTTCTTC.